This T cell receptor beta chain was documented in a study of T cells in Graves' hyperthyroidism and ophthalmopathy. The germline V gene encodes CDR1 GTSNPN and CDR2 SVGIG (reference sequence). Between the trimmed V and J ends, which lost 0 bases and 4 bases, there was a span of 3 bases. CDR3 size: 11 residues. This clonotype was counted many times. The CDR3 regions of TCR beta were amplified from RNA transcripts. First-round RT-PCR of the TCR CDR3 relied on the HTBI primer set. TCRdb reprocessed the multiplex PCR reads via MiXCR and lists one record per CDR3 protein. The sample has about 300,000 distinct CDR3 sequences; about 19% are singletons.

The V and J genes are TRBV30 and TRBJ2-5; D call uncertain. Material for sequencing was blood. The sequence was obtained from a man aged 45-65 years with Graves' ophthalmopathy. The CDR3 protein is CAWSVRETQYF. The CDR3 DNA sequence: TGTGCCTGGAGTGTACGAGAGACCCAGTACTTC.